This entry is about one T cell receptor beta chain. Other DNA sequences in this specimen translate into the identical CDR3. This entry comes from a study of blood T cell repertoires in COVID-19. Looking at the study overall: Both acute and convalescent COVID-19 samples were obtained from the United States, Italy and Spain.

Methods used by the authors: Estimated nucleated cell counts came from reference gene primer amplification. Profiled with immunoSEQ multiplex PCR; TCRdb holds only in-frame clones, not every one. D and trimming come from the DNA, and the V and J calls and clone size come from that table. The sample lists about 97,000 clones; more than 75% were seen once. The CDR3 has 12 amino acids. Germline V gene sequence: CDR1 MDHEN, CDR2 SYDVKM. With 6 bases removed from V and 4 bases from J, the gap between germline ends came to 9 bases. The sequenced sample was peripheral blood. This TCR was sampled from a man aged 45-65 years with active or convalescent COVID-19. The rearrangement uses TRBV28 and TRBJ1-2; weak D call: TRBD1 (6 bases). The CDR3 loop reads CASSSDSYGYTF. CDR3 nucleotides: TGTGCCAGCAGCTCGGACAGCTATGGCTACACCTTC.